This is a list of T cell receptor beta chains from one sample in a study of T-cell reconstitution after alpha-beta-depleted transplantation in children. TCRdb called the PCR reads again in MiXCR, with one record for every CDR3 protein. The data show about 500,000 distinct CDR3 sequences, 10% to 12% seen once. The material sequenced was PBMCs, mostly from graft donor cells, taken 180 days after TCRalphabeta/CD19-depleted stem cell transplant. Receptors were obtained from a female patient under 10 years old who had a stem cell transplant for aplastic anemia, so the T cells may come from the graft donor. The CDR3 runs from the conserved cysteine through the conserved F or W. The order of the fields is V gene, J gene, clone size, D gene, CDR3 DNA, CDR3 protein. D genes are given only for firm matches. Some rows have no size entry. The others give once, few or many, or a class for an expanded clone.

TRBV27	TRBJ2-1	few	TRBD2	TGTGCCAGCAGTTTAATTAAGGGACTAGGTAATGAGCAGTTCTTC	CASSLIKGLGNEQFF
TRBV12-3/TRBV12-4	TRBJ2-3	few	.	TGTGCCAGCATCCTCGCCCGGCGGGACCATACGCAGTATTTT	CASILARRDHTQYF
TRBV28	TRBJ2-4	.	TRBD1	TGTGCCAGCAGTTTATCTGGGACAGGGGGACACATTCAGTACTTC	CASSLSGTGGHIQYF
TRBV9	TRBJ1-6	many	.	TGTGCCAGCAGCGATGACAGGCAGCCTCGAAATTCACCCCTCCACTTT	CASSDDRQPRNSPLHF
TRBV5-1	TRBJ2-1	once	TRBD1	TGCGCCAGCAGCTTGCGACAGGGTACTTTTAATGAGCAGTTCTTC	CASSLRQGTFNEQFF
TRBV7-9	TRBJ1-3	few	.	TGTGCCAGCAGCTTAGGTGGAGGGAACTCTGGAAACACCATATATTTT	CASSLGGGNSGNTIYF
TRBV5-1	TRBJ2-3	.	TRBD2	TGCGCCAGCGTAGCGGGAGGCGACACAGATACGCAGTATTTT	CASVAGGDTDTQYF
TRBV5-5	TRBJ2-7	few	.	TGTGCCAGCAGCTTGGTCCAGTACGAGCAGTACTTC	CASSLVQYEQYF
TRBV6-2/TRBV6-3	TRBJ2-5	.	.	TGTGCCAGCAGTAACCTCCGGACAATACAAGAGACCCAGTACTTC	CASSNLRTIQETQYF
TRBV20-1	TRBJ2-5	.	.	TGCAGTTACCCACCGAGGGGGGTCCAAGAGACCCAGTACTTC	CSYPPRGVQETQYF
TRBV7-3	TRBJ1-1	.	.	TGTGCCAGCAGCTTGGGGGGGCCCGTTTCCACTGAAGCTTTCTTC	CASSLGGPVSTEAFF
TRBV6-5	TRBJ2-5	few	TRBD1	TGTGCCAGCAGTTACCTCCAGGGGGCCGAGACCCAGTACTTC	CASSYLQGAETQYF
TRBV12-3/TRBV12-4	TRBJ1-1	few	.	TGTGCCATAGTCCAGTTGAACACTGAAGCTTTCTTT	CAIVQLNTEAFF
TRBV7-2	TRBJ2-5	.	TRBD2	TGTGCCAGCAGCACGCGGACTAGCGGGAGAGGGGAGACCCAGTACTTC	CASSTRTSGRGETQYF
TRBV12-3/TRBV12-4	TRBJ2-1	few	.	TGTGCCAGCAGTTACCGGACGGGACCCCCCCACAATGAGCAGTTCTTC	CASSYRTGPPHNEQFF
TRBV15	TRBJ1-2	few	.	TGTGCCACCAGCAGGACGGGATCTAACTATGGCTACACCTTC	CATSRTGSNYGYTF
TRBV5-5	TRBJ2-1	many	TRBD1	TGTGCCAGCAGCTTGGCGACAGGGGGCTCCTCCTACAATGAGCAGTTCTTC	CASSLATGGSSYNEQFF
TRBV11-2	TRBJ2-2	.	.	TGTGCCAGCAGCCCCCGCTTCTTAGCGCCGAACACCGGGGAGCTGTTTTTT	CASSPRFLAPNTGELFF
TRBV4-2	TRBJ2-3	few	TRBD1	TGTGCCAGCAGCCAAGGTGGGACAGGGGGTGATACGCAGTATTTT	CASSQGGTGGDTQYF
TRBV6-6	TRBJ2-5	few	.	TGTGCCAGCAGATACTCAGGGGAGACCCAGTACTTC	CASRYSGETQYF
TRBV3-1	TRBJ2-7	.	.	TGTGCCAGCAGCCAAGGGATGAGCTCCTACGAGCAGTACTTC	CASSQGMSSYEQYF
TRBV28	TRBJ1-5	few	.	TGTGCCAGCAGTCCCCCTGGGGAAGGCAATCAGCCCCAGCATTTT	CASSPPGEGNQPQHF
TRBV6-1	TRBJ1-6	.	TRBD1	TGTGCCAGCAGAGACAGGGGAAATTCACCCCTCCACTTT	CASRDRGNSPLHF
TRBV6-2/TRBV6-3	TRBJ2-1	.	TRBD2	TGTGCCAGCAGCCTTGGGACTAGCGGGAGGAGTAATGAGCAGTTCTTC	CASSLGTSGRSNEQFF
TRBV12-5	TRBJ2-2	.	.	TGTGCTAGTGGTTTGGAGGGGTTCCGGGTCGGGGAGCTGTTTTTT	CASGLEGFRVGELFF
TRBV18	TRBJ2-4	few	TRBD1	TGTGCCAGCTCACCGATATTGGACAGGACGCTAGCCAAAAACATTCAGTACTTC	CASSPILDRTLAKNIQYF
TRBV28	TRBJ2-7	few	TRBD2	TGTGCCAGCAGTTACCTACTAGCGGGATTCTACGAGCAGTACTTC	CASSYLLAGFYEQYF
TRBV5-6	TRBJ1-1	.	.	TGTGCCAGCAGCTTGTCATTCGTCGGGGGGCGCGACACTGAAGCTTTCTTT	CASSLSFVGGRDTEAFF
TRBV20-1	TRBJ1-1	few	.	TGCAGTGCTCTTCTACTCACTGAAGCTTTCTTT	CSALLLTEAFF
TRBV6-2/TRBV6-3	TRBJ1-2	.	.	TGTGCCAGCAGTTACTCGAGGTTCGGCTACACCTTC	CASSYSRFGYTF
TRBV18	TRBJ2-3	few	TRBD2	TGTGCCAGCTCACCGTCTTTGGCGACTAGCGGGAGGATGTCAGATACGCAGTATTTT	CASSPSLATSGRMSDTQYF
TRBV7-9	TRBJ1-1	.	.	TGTGCCAGCAGCTCAGAAGTGGGGGAAGCTTTCTTT	CASSSEVGEAFF
TRBV9	TRBJ2-1	.	TRBD1	TGTGCCAGCAGCCCGCAGGGACAGGGCTACGGTGAGCAGTTCTTC	CASSPQGQGYGEQFF
TRBV7-9	TRBJ2-3	.	TRBD1	TGTGCCAGCACCACAAGGGGGCCCGCAGATACGCAGTATTTT	CASTTRGPADTQYF
TRBV12-3/TRBV12-4	TRBJ2-2	.	.	TGTGCCAGCCTCCTCTGGGCCGGGGAGCTGTTTTTT	CASLLWAGELFF
TRBV9	TRBJ2-1	few	.	TGTGCCAGCAGCGTATCGGGGGCCCCACTAAATGAGCAGTTCTTC	CASSVSGAPLNEQFF
TRBV29-1	TRBJ2-7	.	.	TGCAGCGTTGATGGGGGGGCAGGGGACGAGCAGTACTTC	CSVDGGAGDEQYF
TRBV3-1	TRBJ2-1	.	.	TGTGCCAGCAGCCAAGAGTGGACGATTGGGCAGTTCTTC	CASSQEWTIGQFF
TRBV18	TRBJ2-5	many	TRBD2	TGTGCCAGCTCACCACCCCGACTAGCGGGACAAGAGACCCAGTACTTC	CASSPPRLAGQETQYF
TRBV4-3	TRBJ2-3	many	TRBD2	TGCGCCAGCAGCCGTGCGGGGACTAGCGCCACAGATACGCAGTATTTT	CASSRAGTSATDTQYF
TRBV12-3/TRBV12-4	TRBJ2-3	few	TRBD2	TGTGCCAGCAGTTTCCCCGGCGGGACTACGAGCACAGATACGCAGTATTTT	CASSFPGGTTSTDTQYF
TRBV7-2	TRBJ2-1	few	TRBD2	TGTGCCAGCAGCTTAGTCGCTAGCGGAACCAATGAGCAGTTCTTC	CASSLVASGTNEQFF
TRBV29-1	TRBJ2-2	many	.	TGCAGCGTTGTTGAATGGGGTATTAAGACCGGGGAGCTGTTTTTT	CSVVEWGIKTGELFF
TRBV27	TRBJ1-1	.	.	TGTGCCAGCAGTTTAGGTTCGTGGAACACTGAAGCTTTCTTT	CASSLGSWNTEAFF
TRBV12-3/TRBV12-4	TRBJ1-4	few	.	TGTGCCAGCAGTTTAGGACGGGCGCTTGGGGAAAAACTGTTTTTT	CASSLGRALGEKLFF